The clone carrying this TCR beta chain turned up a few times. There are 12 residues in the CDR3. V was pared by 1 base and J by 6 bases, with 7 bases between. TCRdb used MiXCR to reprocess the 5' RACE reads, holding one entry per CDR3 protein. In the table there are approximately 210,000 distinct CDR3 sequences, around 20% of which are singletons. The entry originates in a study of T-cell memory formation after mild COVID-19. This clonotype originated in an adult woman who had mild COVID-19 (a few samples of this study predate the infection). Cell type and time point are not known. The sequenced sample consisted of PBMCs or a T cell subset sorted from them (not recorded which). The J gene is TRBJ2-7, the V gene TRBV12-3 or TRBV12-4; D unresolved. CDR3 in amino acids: CASSLVLREQYF. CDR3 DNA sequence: TGTGCCAGCAGTTTAGTCCTACGCGAGCAGTACTTC.